What follows is one T cell receptor beta chain and its context. This specimen belongs to a study of blood T cell repertoires in COVID-19. For the study at large: COVID-19 samples from acute and convalescent phases originated in the United States, Italy and Spain. Sources were T cells, B-cell-depleted T cells, or PBMCs; the material itself was cDNA or gDNA.

Study processing details: The authors estimated nucleated cell counts from reference gene primer amplification. The method was immunoSEQ multiplex PCR; TCRdb's version includes in-frame clones alone and lacks a portion of them. Clone size and the V and J calls come from that table; the DNA yielded D and trimming. Among about 160,000 clones listed, approximately 88% were seen once. Deletions cut 7 bases from V and 2 bases from J, with 10 bases between. The CDR3 is 13 amino acids. The germline gives CDR1 MDHEN, CDR2 SYDVKM. V is TRBV28 and J is TRBJ2-3; D may be TRBD2 (5 bases). Sequenced: peripheral blood. This clonotype was obtained from a man between 65 and 79 years old with acute or convalescent COVID-19. This CDR3 is CASKTGITDTQYF. The CDR3 nucleotides read TGTGCCAGCAAGACGGGAATCACAGATACGCAGTATTTT. Based on the CDR3 plus reference TRBV28 and TRBJ2-3, the full variable domain is DVKVTQSSRYLVKRTGEKVFLECVQDMDHENMFWYRQDPGLGLRLIYFSYDVKMKEKGDIPEGYSVSREKKERFSLILESASTNQTSMYLCASKTGITDTQYFGPGTRLTVL.